The clone carrying this TCR beta chain was observed many times. The use of a sample-barcoded 5' primer and a J-beta primer mix characterized a second PCR of roughly 6 to 11 cycles. TCRdb called the 5' RACE reads again in MiXCR, with one record for every CDR3 protein. Here the sample spans 650,000 or so distinct CDR3 sequences, 40% to 65% being singletons. Researchers report isolating at least 6.5 million PBMCs per sample. This specimen belongs to a study of blood T cells in healthy people across ages. The CDR3 contains 12 residues. From germline, CDR1 is LGHDT and CDR2 YNNKEL (reference sequence). V lost 1 base and J 9 bases, leaving 8 bases between the germline ends.

The chain recombines TRBV3-1 with TRBJ2-3; D unresolved. The receptor comes from a woman aged 80 or over in good health. The sequencing sample was made of blood. CDR3 protein: CASSQAHRTQYF. In DNA, the CDR3 is TGTGCCAGCAGCCAAGCCCACCGCACGCAGTATTTT.